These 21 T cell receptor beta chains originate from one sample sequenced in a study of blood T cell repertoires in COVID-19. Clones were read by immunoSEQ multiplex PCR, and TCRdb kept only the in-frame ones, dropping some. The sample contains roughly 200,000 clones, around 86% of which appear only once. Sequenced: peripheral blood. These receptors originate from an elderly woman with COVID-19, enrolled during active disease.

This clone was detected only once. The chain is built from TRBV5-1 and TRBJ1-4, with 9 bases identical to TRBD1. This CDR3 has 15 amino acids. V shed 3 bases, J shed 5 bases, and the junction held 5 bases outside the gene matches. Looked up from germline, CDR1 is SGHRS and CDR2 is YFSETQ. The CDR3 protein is CASSSTTGGNEKLFF. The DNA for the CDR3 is TGCGCCAGCAGCTCTACGACAGGGGGAAATGAAAAACTGTTTTTT.

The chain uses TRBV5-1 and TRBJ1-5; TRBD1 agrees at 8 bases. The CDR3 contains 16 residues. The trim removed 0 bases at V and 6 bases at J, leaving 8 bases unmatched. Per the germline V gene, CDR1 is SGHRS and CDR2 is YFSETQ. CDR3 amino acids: CASSLGTGSGVQPQHF. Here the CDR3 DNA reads TGCGCCAGCAGCTTGGGGACAGGGAGTGGGGTTCAGCCCCAGCATTTT.

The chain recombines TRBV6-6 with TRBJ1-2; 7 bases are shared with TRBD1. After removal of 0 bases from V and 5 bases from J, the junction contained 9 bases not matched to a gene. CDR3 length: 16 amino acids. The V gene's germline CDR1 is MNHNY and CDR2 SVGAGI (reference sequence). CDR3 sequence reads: CASSYSRGQRPYGYTF. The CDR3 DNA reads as TGTGCCAGCAGTTACTCGCGGGGACAGAGACCTTATGGCTACACCTTC.

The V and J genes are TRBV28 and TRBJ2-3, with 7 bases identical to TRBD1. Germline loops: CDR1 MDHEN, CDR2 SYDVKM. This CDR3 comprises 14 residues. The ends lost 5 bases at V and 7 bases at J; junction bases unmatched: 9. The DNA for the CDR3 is TGTGCCAGCAGTAGCCACAGGGGAGAAAATACGCAGTATTTT. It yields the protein CASSSHRGENTQYF. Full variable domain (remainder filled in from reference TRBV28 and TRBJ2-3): DVKVTQSSRYLVKRTGEKVFLECVQDMDHENMFWYRQDPGLGLRLIYFSYDVKMKEKGDIPEGYSVSREKKERFSLILESASTNQTSMYLCASSSHRGENTQYFGPGTRLTVL.

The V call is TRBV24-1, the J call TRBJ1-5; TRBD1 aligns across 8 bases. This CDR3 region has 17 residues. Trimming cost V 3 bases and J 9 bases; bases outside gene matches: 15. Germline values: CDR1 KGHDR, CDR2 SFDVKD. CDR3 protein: CATSDAPGQVVDRPQHF. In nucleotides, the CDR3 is TGTGCCACCAGTGATGCACCGGGACAGGTCGTAGATAGGCCCCAGCATTTT.

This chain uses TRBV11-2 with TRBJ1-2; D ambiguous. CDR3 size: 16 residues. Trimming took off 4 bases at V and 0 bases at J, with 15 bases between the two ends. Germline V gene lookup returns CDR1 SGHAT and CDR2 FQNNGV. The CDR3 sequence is CASSSRGQLANYGYTF. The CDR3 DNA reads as TGTGCCAGCAGCTCCCGGGGTCAATTAGCTAACTATGGCTACACCTTC.

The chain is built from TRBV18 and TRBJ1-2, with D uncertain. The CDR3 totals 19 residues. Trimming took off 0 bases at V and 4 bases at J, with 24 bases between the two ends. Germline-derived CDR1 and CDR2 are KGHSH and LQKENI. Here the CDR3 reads CASSPPQPLGVARAYGYTF. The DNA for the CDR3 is TGTGCCAGCTCACCACCTCAGCCTCTGGGAGTAGCCCGGGCCTATGGCTACACCTTC.

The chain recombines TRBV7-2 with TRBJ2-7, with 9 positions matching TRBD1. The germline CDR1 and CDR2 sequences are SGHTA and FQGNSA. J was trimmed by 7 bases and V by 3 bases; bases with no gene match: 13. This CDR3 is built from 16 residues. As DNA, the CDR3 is TGTGCCAGCAGCTTGGACAGGGGATCGTATCCGGTTGAGCAGTACTTC. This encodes CASSLDRGSYPVEQYF. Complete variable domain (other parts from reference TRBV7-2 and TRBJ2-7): GAGVSQSPSNKVTEKGKDVELRCDPISGHTALYWYRQSLGQGLEFLIYFQGNSAPDKSGLPSDRFSAERTGGSVSTLTIQRTQQEDSAVYLCASSLDRGSYPVEQYFGPGTRLTVT.

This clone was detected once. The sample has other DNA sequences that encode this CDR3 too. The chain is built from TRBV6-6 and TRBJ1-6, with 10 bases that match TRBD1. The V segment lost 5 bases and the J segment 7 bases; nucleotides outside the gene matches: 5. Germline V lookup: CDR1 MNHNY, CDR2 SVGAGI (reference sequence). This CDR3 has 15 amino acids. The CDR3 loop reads CASSLRDRGNSPLHF. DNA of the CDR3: TGTGCCAGCAGTCTCCGGGACAGGGGAAATTCACCCCTCCACTTT.

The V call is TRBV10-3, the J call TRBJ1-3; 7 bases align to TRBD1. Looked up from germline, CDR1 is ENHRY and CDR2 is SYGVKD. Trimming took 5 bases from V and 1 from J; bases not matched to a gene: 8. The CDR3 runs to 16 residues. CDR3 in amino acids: CAISQDRVKSGNTIYF. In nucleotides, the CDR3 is TGTGCCATCAGTCAAGACAGGGTAAAGTCTGGAAACACCATATATTTT.

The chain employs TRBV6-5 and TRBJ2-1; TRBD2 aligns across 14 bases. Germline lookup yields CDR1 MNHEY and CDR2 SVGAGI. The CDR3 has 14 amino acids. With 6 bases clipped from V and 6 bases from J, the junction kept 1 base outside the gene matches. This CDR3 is CASRGLAGVNEQFF. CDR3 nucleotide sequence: TGTGCCAGCAGGGGACTAGCGGGAGTCAATGAGCAGTTCTTC.

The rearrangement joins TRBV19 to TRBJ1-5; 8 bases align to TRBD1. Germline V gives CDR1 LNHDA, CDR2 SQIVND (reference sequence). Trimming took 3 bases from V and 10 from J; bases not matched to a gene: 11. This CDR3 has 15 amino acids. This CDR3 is CASSIATGDGGPQHF. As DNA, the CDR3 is TGTGCCAGTAGTATCGCGACAGGGGATGGAGGACCCCAGCATTTT.

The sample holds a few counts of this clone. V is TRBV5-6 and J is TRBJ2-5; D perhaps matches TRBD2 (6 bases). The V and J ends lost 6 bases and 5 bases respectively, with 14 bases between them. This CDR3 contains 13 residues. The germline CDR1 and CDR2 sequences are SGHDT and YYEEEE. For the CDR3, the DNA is TGTGCCAGCACCATACTAGCTCGGGAGACCCAGTACTTC. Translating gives CASTILARETQYF. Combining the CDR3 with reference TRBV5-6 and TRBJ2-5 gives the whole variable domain DAGVTQSPTHLIKTRGQQVTLRCSPKSGHDTVSWYQQALGQGPQFIFQYYEEEERQRGNFPDRFSGHQFPNYSSELNVNALLLGDSALYLCASTILARETQYFGPGTRLLVL.

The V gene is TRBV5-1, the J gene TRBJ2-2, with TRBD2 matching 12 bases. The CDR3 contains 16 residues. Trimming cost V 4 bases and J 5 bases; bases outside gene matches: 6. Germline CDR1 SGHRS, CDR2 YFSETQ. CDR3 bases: TGCGCCAGCAGCAAACCTAGCGGGAGGGGAACCGGGGAGCTGTTTTTT. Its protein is CASSKPSGRGTGELFF.

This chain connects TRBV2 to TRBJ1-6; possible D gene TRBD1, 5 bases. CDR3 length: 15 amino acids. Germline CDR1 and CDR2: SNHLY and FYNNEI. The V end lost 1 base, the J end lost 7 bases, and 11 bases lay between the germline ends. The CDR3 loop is CASSEEGRRNSPLHF. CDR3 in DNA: TGTGCCAGCAGTGAAGAGGGGCGAAGAAATTCACCCCTCCACTTT.

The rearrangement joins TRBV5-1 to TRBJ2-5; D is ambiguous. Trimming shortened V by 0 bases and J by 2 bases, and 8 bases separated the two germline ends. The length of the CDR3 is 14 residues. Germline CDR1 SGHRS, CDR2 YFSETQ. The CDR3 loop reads CASSLVGPQETQYF. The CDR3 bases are TGCGCCAGCAGCTTGGTTGGGCCTCAAGAGACCCAGTACTTC.

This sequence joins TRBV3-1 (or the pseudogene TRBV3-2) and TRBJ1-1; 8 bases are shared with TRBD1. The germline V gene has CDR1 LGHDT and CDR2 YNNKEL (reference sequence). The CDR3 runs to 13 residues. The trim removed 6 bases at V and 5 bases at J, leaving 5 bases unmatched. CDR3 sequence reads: CASRGQVGTEAFF. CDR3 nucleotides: TGTGCCAGCAGGGGACAGGTCGGTACTGAAGCTTTCTTT.

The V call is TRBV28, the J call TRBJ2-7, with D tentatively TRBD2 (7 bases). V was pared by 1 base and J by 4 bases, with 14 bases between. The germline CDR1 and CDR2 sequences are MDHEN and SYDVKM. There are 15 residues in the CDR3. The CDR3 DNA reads TGTGCCAGCAGTTTATCTGGGGAGGGGGGTTACGAGCAGTACTTC. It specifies CASSLSGEGGYEQYF. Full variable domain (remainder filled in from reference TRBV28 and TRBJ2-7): DVKVTQSSRYLVKRTGEKVFLECVQDMDHENMFWYRQDPGLGLRLIYFSYDVKMKEKGDIPEGYSVSREKKERFSLILESASTNQTSMYLCASSLSGEGGYEQYFGPGTRLTVT.

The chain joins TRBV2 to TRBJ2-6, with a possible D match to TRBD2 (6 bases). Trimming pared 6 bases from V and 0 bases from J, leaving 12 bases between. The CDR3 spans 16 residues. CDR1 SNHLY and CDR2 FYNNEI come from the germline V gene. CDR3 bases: TGTGCCAGCAGGAGGGACTCGATCTCTGGGGCCAACGTCCTGACTTTC. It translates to CASRRDSISGANVLTF.

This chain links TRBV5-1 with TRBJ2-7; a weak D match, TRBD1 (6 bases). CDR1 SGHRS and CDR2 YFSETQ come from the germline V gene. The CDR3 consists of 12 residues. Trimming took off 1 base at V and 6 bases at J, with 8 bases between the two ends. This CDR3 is CASSLTGTEQYF. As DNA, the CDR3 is TGCGCCAGCAGCTTGACAGGGACCGAGCAGTACTTC.

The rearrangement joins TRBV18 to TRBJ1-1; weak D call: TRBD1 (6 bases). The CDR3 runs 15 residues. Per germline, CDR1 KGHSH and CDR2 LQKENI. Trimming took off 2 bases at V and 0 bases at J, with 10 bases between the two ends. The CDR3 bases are TGTGCCAGCTCACCAGTGACAGGAATGAACACTGAAGCTTTCTTT. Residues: CASSPVTGMNTEAFF.